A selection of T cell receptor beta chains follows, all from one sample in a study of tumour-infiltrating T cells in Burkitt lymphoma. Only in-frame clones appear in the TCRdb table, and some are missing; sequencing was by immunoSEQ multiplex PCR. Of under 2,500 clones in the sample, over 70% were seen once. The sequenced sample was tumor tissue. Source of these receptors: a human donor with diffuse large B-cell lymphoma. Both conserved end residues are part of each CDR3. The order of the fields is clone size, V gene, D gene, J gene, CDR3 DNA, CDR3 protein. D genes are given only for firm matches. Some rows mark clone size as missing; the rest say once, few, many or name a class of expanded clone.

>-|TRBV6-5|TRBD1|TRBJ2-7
TGTGCCAGCAGCAGGACAGGGGAGAACTACGAGCAGTACTTC
CASSRTGENYEQYF
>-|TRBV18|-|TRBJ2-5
TGTGCCAGCTCATTACAAGAGACCCAGTACTTC
CASSLQETQYF
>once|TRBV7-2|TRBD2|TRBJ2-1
TGTGCCAGCAGCGCAGTAGCGGGGGGGCATCAGGAGCAGTTCTTC
CASSAVAGGHQEQFF
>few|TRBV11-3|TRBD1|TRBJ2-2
TGTGCCAGCAGCTCAATCGGACAGGGGGCCGGGGAGCTGTTTTTT
CASSSIGQGAGELFF
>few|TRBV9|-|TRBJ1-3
TGTGCCAGCAGCTTCCACTCCTCGGGAAACACCATATATTTT
CASSFHSSGNTIYF
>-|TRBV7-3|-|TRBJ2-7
TGTGCCAGCAGCTTCACCCCTTCCCACGAGCAGTACTTC
CASSFTPSHEQYF
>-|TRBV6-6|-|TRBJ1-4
TGTGCCAGCAGTTACGGGCAGATATATGAAAAACTGTTTTTT
CASSYGQIYEKLFF
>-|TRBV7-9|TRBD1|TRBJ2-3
TGTGCCAGCAGCCCCAGCACAGGGGGCGATACGCAGTATTTT
CASSPSTGGDTQYF
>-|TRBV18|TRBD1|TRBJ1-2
TGTGCCAGCTCACCGGGACAGAACTATGGCTACACCTTC
CASSPGQNYGYTF
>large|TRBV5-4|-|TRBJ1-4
TGTGCCAGCAGGGGGGGGTTGGATGAAAAACTGTTTTTT
CASRGGLDEKLFF
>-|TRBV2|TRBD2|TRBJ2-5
TGTGCCAGCAAAACGGCCAGCGGGGGGCCGGGCAGAGAGACCCAGTACTTC
CASKTASGGPGRETQYF
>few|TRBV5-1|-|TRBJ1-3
TGCGCCAGCAGCTTGACAGGCCCGATCTCTGGAAACACCATATATTTT
CASSLTGPISGNTIYF
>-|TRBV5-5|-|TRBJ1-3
TGTGCCAGCAGCTTGACAGGTGGAAACACCATATATTTT
CASSLTGGNTIYF
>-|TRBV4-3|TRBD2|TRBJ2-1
TGCGCCAGCAGCCAAGTCACACCGGGGGGGCCCAATGAGCAGTTCTTC
CASSQVTPGGPNEQFF
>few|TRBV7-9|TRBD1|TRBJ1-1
TGTGCCAGCAGCTTACCCCGGACAGGGGGCACTGAAGCTTTCTTT
CASSLPRTGGTEAFF
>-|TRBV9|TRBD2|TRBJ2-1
TGTGCCAGCAGCGCCGGGGGGTTCGATGAGCAGTTCTTC
CASSAGGFDEQFF
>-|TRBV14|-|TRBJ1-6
TGTGCCAGCAGCCAAGTTATGGTGGCCAATTCACTCCTCCACTTT
CASSQVMVANSLLHF
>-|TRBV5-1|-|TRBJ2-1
TGCGCCAGCAGCTTGGCCGCAAACGGTGAGCAGTTCTTC
CASSLAANGEQFF
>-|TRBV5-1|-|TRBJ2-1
TGCGCCAGCAGCTTGGGGAGGGGGAGGAGTGAGCAGTTCTTC
CASSLGRGRSEQFF
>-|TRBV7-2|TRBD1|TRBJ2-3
TGTGCCAGCAGCTTCCGGGACAGAAGAACTAGCACAGATACGCAGTATTTT
CASSFRDRRTSTDTQYF
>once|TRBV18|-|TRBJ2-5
TGTGCCAGCTCACCAGGGGGACTCCAAGAGACCCAGTACTTC
CASSPGGLQETQYF
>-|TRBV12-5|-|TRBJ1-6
TGTGCTAGTGGTTTAAGGGGCCCCGAGAATAATTCACCCCTCCACTTT
CASGLRGPENNSPLHF